This entry lists 4 T cell receptor beta chains sequenced from one sample in a study of shared clonotypes between healthy human individuals. Some clones are missing from TCRdb's copy, which holds only in-frame ones; the method was immunoSEQ multiplex PCR. The data contain 950,000 to 1,300,000 clones, more than 60% of them singletons. The sequenced material came from memory CD4+ T cells sorted from blood. Subset in this sample: CD45RA-negative fraction. Receptors originate from a man younger than 35 in good health.

The chain couples TRBV5-4 to TRBJ1-1, with D perhaps TRBD1 (6 bases). The CDR3 is 13 amino acids. Trimming pared 2 bases from V and 6 bases from J, leaving 11 bases between. Germline V gives CDR1 SGHNT, CDR2 YYREEE (reference sequence). CDR3 residues: CASSFAGVPEAFF. For the CDR3, the DNA is TGTGCCAGCAGCTTTGCAGGGGTTCCTGAAGCTTTCTTT.

This chain joins TRBV4-1 and TRBJ2-3; the match to TRBD1 covers 12 bases. The CDR3 is 16 amino acids. Trimming cost V 3 bases and J 2 bases; bases outside gene matches: 3. The V gene's germline CDR1 is MGHRA and CDR2 YSYEKL. This chain's CDR3 is CASSHPGQGATDTQYF. CDR3 in DNA: TGCGCCAGCAGCCACCCGGGACAGGGGGCCACAGATACGCAGTATTTT.

The chain joins TRBV5-1 to TRBJ2-3; D call uncertain. The CDR3 totals 13 residues. V dropped 6 bases and J dropped 7 bases, with 15 bases sitting between them. Looked up from germline, CDR1 is SGHRS and CDR2 is YFSETQ. CDR3 protein: CASTHPGTNTQYF. The CDR3 DNA reads as TGCGCCAGCACCCACCCGGGTACAAATACGCAGTATTTT.

The V and J genes are TRBV30 and TRBJ1-1; D gene unclear. Germline V lookup: CDR1 GTSNPN, CDR2 SVGIG (reference sequence). V lost 0 bases and J 6 bases, leaving 8 bases between the germline ends. There are 12 residues in the CDR3. The CDR3 is CAWSVNWAEAFF. In DNA, the CDR3 is TGTGCCTGGAGTGTAAACTGGGCTGAAGCTTTCTTT.